This is a list of T cell receptor beta chains from one sample in a study of graft-versus-host responses after intestinal transplantation. Repertoires were generated with immunoSEQ multiplex PCR, while TCRdb's copy carries only in-frame clones and drops some. The table records 30,000 to 40,000 clones, around 96% of them present only once. The material was PBMCs, obtained 16 days after intestinal transplant. The receptors were sampled from a human patient who received an intestinal transplant, so some T cells may come from the graft donor. Each CDR3 is given with its conserved first and last residue. D genes are given only for firm matches. A clone size is listed for some rows: how often the clone was seen (once, few, many), or a class if it is expanded.

J gene | V gene | D gene | clone size | CDR3 DNA | CDR3 protein
TRBJ1-1 | TRBV5-1 | . | . | TGCGCCAGCAGCTTGGCTCGGGGACGTACTGAAGCTTTCTTT | CASSLARGRTEAFF
TRBJ2-1 | TRBV10-2 | TRBD2 | once | TGCGCCAGCAGTACTAGCGTTTCCTACAATGAGCAGTTCTTC | CASSTSVSYNEQFF
TRBJ2-1 | TRBV27 | TRBD2 | . | TGTGCCAGCAGTTTATTTTTAGGACTAGCGGGATACAATGAGCAGTTCTTC | CASSLFLGLAGYNEQFF
TRBJ1-2 | TRBV29-1 | . | . | TGCAGCGTTGGTCAGGGAGGCGACTATGGCTACACCTTC | CSVGQGGDYGYTF
TRBJ1-2 | TRBV6-9 | . | . | TGTGCCAGCAGAACAGGATCCTATGGCTACACCTTC | CASRTGSYGYTF
TRBJ2-3 | TRBV6-1 | . | . | TGTGCCAGCAGTGAAGTGAAAAACACAGATACGCAGTATTTT | CASSEVKNTDTQYF
TRBJ1-5 | TRBV2 | TRBD1 | . | TGTGCCAGCAGACAGGGGAATCAGCCCCAGCATTTT | CASRQGNQPQHF
TRBJ2-1 | TRBV27 | TRBD2 | . | TGTGCCGGCAGTTTATTCCCTAGCGGGAGAGGTATTGAGCAGTTCTTC | CAGSLFPSGRGIEQFF
TRBJ2-7 | TRBV6-5 | TRBD1 | . | TGTGCCAGCAGTTACTTCGGACAGGGAATGGGAGAGCAGTACTTC | CASSYFGQGMGEQYF
TRBJ2-7 | TRBV7-9 | TRBD1 | . | TGTGCCAGCAGCTTAAGCCAGGGGGCGGTGTACGAGCAGTACTTC | CASSLSQGAVYEQYF
TRBJ1-1 | TRBV30 | . | . | TGTGCCTGGAGTGTCCAGGGTTGGGCTGAAGCTTTCTTT | CAWSVQGWAEAFF
TRBJ2-7 | TRBV7-9 | . | once | TGTGCCAGCAGCTTAGTTAGCGGCCATTCCTACGAGCAGTACTTC | CASSLVSGHSYEQYF